This is a list of T cell receptor beta chains from one sample in a study of CD8+CD57+ T cells in acquired aplastic anemia. Each CDR3 protein is one row after TCRdb ran MiXCR on the reads. The table lists 40,000 to 50,000 distinct CDR3 sequences, around two thirds of them singletons. Sequences were obtained from sorted CD4+, CD8+, or CD8+CD57+ T cells (not recorded which) from PBMCs. The receptors come from a human donor in good health, serving as a control. Both conserved end residues are part of each CDR3. Fields, in order: clone size, J gene, V gene, D gene, CDR3 DNA, CDR3 protein. A D gene is named only where the DNA matches it firmly. Not all rows give a size; the values are once, few, many and, for expanded clones, a class.

>-|TRBJ1-1|TRBV7-6|-
TGTGCCAGCAGCCAGAAGTTGGACACTGAAGCTTTCTTT
CASSQKLDTEAFF
>-|TRBJ2-3|TRBV10-2|-
TGCGCCAGCAGGCTCGGAGGTGTCCCCACAGATACGCAGTATTTT
CASRLGGVPTDTQYF
>few|TRBJ2-7|TRBV29-1|TRBD2
TGCAGCGTTGCTAGCGGGAGGGCCTACGAGCAGTACTTC
CSVASGRAYEQYF
>once|TRBJ1-2|TRBV20-1|-
TGCAGTGCCCGGGACCTTAGTGGCTACACCTTC
CSARDLSGYTF
>-|TRBJ2-7|TRBV15|-
TGTGCCACCACCACCCGGCACGGACCCTACGAGCAGTACTTC
CATTTRHGPYEQYF
>-|TRBJ1-4|TRBV29-1|-
TGCAGCGTTGTAGGCGGGGATGAAAAACTGTTTTTT
CSVVGGDEKLFF
>-|TRBJ2-7|TRBV19|-
TGTGCCAGTGGATCAACTTACGAGCAGTACTTC
CASGSTYEQYF
>few|TRBJ2-7|TRBV29-1|-
TGCAGCGCGGGACCCGACAGGTCCTACGAGCAGTACTTC
CSAGPDRSYEQYF
>-|TRBJ1-2|TRBV19|TRBD1
TGTGCCAGTGGTGACAGGGGCAACTATGGCTACACCTTC
CASGDRGNYGYTF
>-|TRBJ1-1|TRBV19|-
TGTGCCAGTACGGGTGGGGCGAACACTGAAGCTTTCTTT
CASTGGANTEAFF
>once|TRBJ2-7|TRBV7-8|TRBD1
TGTGCCAGCAGCTTGTGGGACAGGGTCTACGAGCAGTACTTC
CASSLWDRVYEQYF
>-|TRBJ1-2|TRBV5-1|TRBD1
TGCGCCAGCAGCTCTACCCCGGGACAGGCGCTGAGAGACTATGGCTACACCTTC
CASSSTPGQALRDYGYTF
>-|TRBJ2-7|TRBV29-1|TRBD1
TGCAGCGTATTCGACAGGGCAGGGTACGAGCAGTACTTC
CSVFDRAGYEQYF
>-|TRBJ1-1|TRBV7-9|TRBD1
TGTGCCAGCAGCTTAGGACAGGGAACGGGCACTGAAGCTTTCTTT
CASSLGQGTGTEAFF
>-|TRBJ2-1|TRBV7-9|-
TGTGCCAGCAGCATGGACTGGACGAATGAGCAGTTCTTC
CASSMDWTNEQFF
>-|TRBJ2-7|TRBV10-2|-
TGCGCCAGCAGGATGACAGGTCCTTACGAGCAGTACTTC
CASRMTGPYEQYF
>-|TRBJ2-1|TRBV29-1|-
TGCAGCGTAAGGGTCGAGGACGAGCAGTTCTTC
CSVRVEDEQFF
>few|TRBJ2-7|TRBV2|TRBD1
TGTGCCAGCAGTGTACAGGGGATTAGCGAGCAGTACTTC
CASSVQGISEQYF
>-|TRBJ2-3|TRBV9|TRBD2
TGTGCCAGCAGCGGTACCGGGACTACCCACACAGATACGCAGTATTTT
CASSGTGTTHTDTQYF
>-|TRBJ1-5|TRBV28|-
TGTGCCAGCAGCTACTCTAGCGGGGGTTCCAACAATCAGCCCCAGCATTTT
CASSYSSGGSNNQPQHF
>-|TRBJ1-2|TRBV29-1|-
TGCAGCGTTGAAGATGGGAGGGGAAGTGGCTACACCTTC
CSVEDGRGSGYTF
>-|TRBJ1-2|TRBV15|TRBD1
TGTGCCACCAGCAAGAGGGGGTCAATACAGGGGACGGGCTACACCTTC
CATSKRGSIQGTGYTF
>few|TRBJ2-1|TRBV15|-
TGTGCCACCAGCCACTGGGTGTTCTACAATGAGCAGTTCTTC
CATSHWVFYNEQFF
>-|TRBJ1-6|TRBV27|-
TGTGCCAGCAGTTGGGGTAGGAATTCACCCCTCCACTTT
CASSWGRNSPLHF
>few|TRBJ2-7|TRBV7-9|TRBD1
TGTGCCAGCAGCGACCGGGACAGACTCTCCTACGAGCAGTACTTC
CASSDRDRLSYEQYF
>once|TRBJ1-6|TRBV24-1|-
TGTGCCACCAGTGACCTGACAGGTTGGCCACCCCTCCACTTT
CATSDLTGWPPLHF
>-|TRBJ1-1|TRBV25-1|-
TGTGCCAGCAGTGACCAGCCGAACACTGAAGCTTTCTTT
CASSDQPNTEAFF
>-|TRBJ1-6|TRBV25-1|TRBD1
TGTGCCAGCAGTGGACGGACAGGGGTAAATTCACCCCTCCACTTT
CASSGRTGVNSPLHF
>-|TRBJ2-7|TRBV24-1|-
TGTGCCACCAGCAGCAGTTCTAACGAGCAGTACTTC
CATSSSSNEQYF
>-|TRBJ2-7|TRBV19|-
TGTGCCAGTCGGCGGGCAGGGGGGGACTACGAGCAGTACTTC
CASRRAGGDYEQYF
>medium-sized|TRBJ2-2|TRBV10-3|-
TGTGCCATCAGTGAGTATGGTACAGAGGGCAGGAACACCGGGGAGCTGTTTTTT
CAISEYGTEGRNTGELFF
>-|TRBJ2-7|TRBV10-3|-
TGTGCCAGCAGGATACAGACCGGGACGCGCTACGAGCAGTACTTC
CASRIQTGTRYEQYF
>-|TRBJ1-5|TRBV15|TRBD1
TGTGCCACCAGCAGGATCCATCAGGGGGGGCAGCCCCAGCATTTT
CATSRIHQGGQPQHF
>-|TRBJ2-3|TRBV25-1|-
TGTGCCAGCAGTGTCAGACTCGGCGGGGATACGCAGTATTTT
CASSVRLGGDTQYF
>-|TRBJ1-2|TRBV7-3|-
TGTGCCAGTAGCCTTATCTACGGGGCAGTCTATGGCTACACCTTC
CASSLIYGAVYGYTF
>once|TRBJ1-4|TRBV25-1|-
TGTGCCAGCAGTGAGCATAAAACTAATGAAAAACTGTTTTTT
CASSEHKTNEKLFF
>-|TRBJ1-1|TRBV7-6|-
TGTGCCAGCAGAGGGACGGGGAACACTGAAGCTTTCTTT
CASRGTGNTEAFF
>many|TRBJ2-5|TRBV30|TRBD1
TGTGCCTGGAGCCTAACAGGGGGAGAGACCCAGTACTTC
CAWSLTGGETQYF
>few|TRBJ1-6|TRBV11-1|-
TGTGCCAGCAGCTCACCGGGGAGGGAAGGCAACGGATCACCCCTCCACTTT
CASSSPGREGNGSPLHF
>many|TRBJ2-7|TRBV4-2|TRBD2
TGTGCCAGCAGCTATCTAGCGGGAAGTGAATACGAGCAGTACTTC
CASSYLAGSEYEQYF
>-|TRBJ1-1|TRBV5-1|-
TGCGCCAGCAGGGAAGAGTTACGCCCGAACACTGAAGCTTTCTTT
CASREELRPNTEAFF
>-|TRBJ1-2|TRBV20-1|-
TGCAGTGCTGTTACTTCGGGGTCCTATGGCTACACCTTC
CSAVTSGSYGYTF
>-|TRBJ1-2|TRBV7-8|TRBD1
TGTGCCAGCAGCACTACGACAGGGTTTAGCTATGGCTACACCTTC
CASSTTTGFSYGYTF
>few|TRBJ2-7|TRBV24-1|-
TGTGCCACCAGTAGTGGGCCCCGGGAGCAGTACTTC
CATSSGPREQYF
>-|TRBJ2-2|TRBV15|TRBD2
TGTGCCACCAGCAGAGTAGGAGCGGGAGGGCATCGGGGGGAGCTGTTTTTT
CATSRVGAGGHRGELFF
>-|TRBJ2-7|TRBV10-3|TRBD2
TGTGCCATCAGTGAGACCGGGACTAGTGACGAGCAGTACTTC
CAISETGTSDEQYF
>medium-sized|TRBJ1-5|TRBV9|-
TGTGCCAGCAGCGTAGCAGGGGAGGGCAATCAGCCCCAGCATTTT
CASSVAGEGNQPQHF
>-|TRBJ2-3|TRBV20-1|TRBD2
TGCAGTGCCAAGACTAGCGGGAGAGTCATCGCATTCGATACGCAGTATTTT
CSAKTSGRVIAFDTQYF
>-|TRBJ2-1|TRBV6-5|-
TGTGCCAGCAGCGAGACTAGCTACAATGAGCAGTTCTTC
CASSETSYNEQFF
>-|TRBJ2-7|TRBV2|TRBD1
TGTGCCAGCAGCCAACCGGGACAGGGGAACCACGAGCAGTACTTC
CASSQPGQGNHEQYF
>-|TRBJ1-1|TRBV10-1|TRBD1
TGCGCCAGCAGTGAGAAGCCGGGACAGGGGAGCACTGAAGCTTTCTTT
CASSEKPGQGSTEAFF
>-|TRBJ1-3|TRBV4-2|-
TGTGCCAGCAGCCAAGATCTGCGGGGGGCGAAAGGAAACACCATATATTTT
CASSQDLRGAKGNTIYF
>-|TRBJ1-6|TRBV11-2|-
TGTGCCAGCAGCTTAGGGCAGTGGGGTTCACCCCTCCACTTT
CASSLGQWGSPLHF